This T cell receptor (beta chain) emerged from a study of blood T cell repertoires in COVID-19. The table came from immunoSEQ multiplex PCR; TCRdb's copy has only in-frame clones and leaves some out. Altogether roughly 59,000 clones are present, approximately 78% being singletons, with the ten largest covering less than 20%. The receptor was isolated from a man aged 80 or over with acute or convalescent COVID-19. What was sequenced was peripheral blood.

For the CDR3, the DNA is TGTGCCAGCAGACACGGGACAGGGGCGGCTGAGCAGTTCTTC. Its protein is CASRHGTGAAEQFF. This rearrangement joins TRBV6-6 to TRBJ2-1; 10 nucleotides agree with TRBD1. V lost 6 bases, J lost 9 bases, and 8 bases stayed unmatched. The CDR3 contains 14 residues. Germline V gene sequence: CDR1 MNHNY, CDR2 SVGAGI (reference sequence).